These T cell receptor beta chains were read from a single sample in a study of early T cells in non-severe SARS-CoV-2 infection. One entry per CDR3 protein results from TCRdb running MiXCR on the 5' RACE reads. The sample has around 99,000 distinct CDR3 sequences; 16% are singletons. The sample consisted of whole blood, taken at baseline. Receptors originate from an adult who was a healthcare worker with PCR-confirmed SARS-CoV-2 infection or an uninfected control (not recorded which). CDR3s leave out the opening cysteine and the closing phenylalanine or tryptophan. The size of a clone is reported for some rows only, either as once, few or many, or as a class for expanded clones.

>NA|TRBV20-1
SAILRTTDTQY
>NA|TRBV5-6
ASSLRDVYNEQF
>NA|TRBV20-1
SAPRYQETQY
>NA|TRBV6-5
ASSYVGGNYGYT
>few|TRBV2
ASGHEETQY
>NA|TRBV12-3/TRBV12-4
ASSSTGTPLPQH
>few|TRBV5-1
ASNLPTGGTGELF
>NA|TRBV5-1
ASSSTEGLAGTQY
>few|TRBV6-2/TRBV6-3
ASRRPGQASSAEAF
>many|TRBV20-1
SAKAGPDYEQY
>few|TRBV10-3
AIRDGGTEAF
>many|TRBV7-8
ASSLLAYNEQF
>NA|TRBV5-1
ASSLWGQGEDEQY
>NA|TRBV6-1
ASRIDRNTEAF
>NA|TRBV12-3/TRBV12-4
ASSPDLNEQF
>many|TRBV11-2
ASSLDPRTSGL
>NA|TRBV20-1
SAGGSGYNEQF
>NA|TRBV11-2
ASSLVAGANNEQF
>NA|TRBV28
ASSSLGAGHGDTQY
>few|TRBV6-2/TRBV6-3
ASSYTGSGGYT
>NA|TRBV6-5
ASSYSWRTEAF
>NA|TRBV10-3
AISSGANVLT
>many|TRBV12-3/TRBV12-4
ASRAPGGSQPQH
>few|TRBV20-1
SAATSGAEQY
>few|TRBV2
ASRDPSSYEQY
>NA|TRBV7-2
ASSPRIGQGGHEQF
>many|TRBV5-1
ASSLTTDTQY